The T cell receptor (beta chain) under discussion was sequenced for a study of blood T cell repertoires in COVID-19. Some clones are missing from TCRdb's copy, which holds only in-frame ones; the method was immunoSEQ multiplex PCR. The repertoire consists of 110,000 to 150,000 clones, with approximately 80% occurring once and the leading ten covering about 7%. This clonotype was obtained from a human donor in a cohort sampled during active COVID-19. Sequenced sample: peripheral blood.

The CDR3 DNA sequence: TGTGCCAGCAGCTTAAAAGGACTAGCGGGGAGGGCTGAGCAGTTCTTC. Its translation: CASSLKGLAGRAEQFF. This chain joins TRBV7-3 and TRBJ2-1; 12 positions match TRBD2. The ends lost 1 base at V and 9 bases at J; junction bases unmatched: 7. Germline V gives CDR1 SGHTA, CDR2 FQGTGA. CDR3 length: 16 amino acids.